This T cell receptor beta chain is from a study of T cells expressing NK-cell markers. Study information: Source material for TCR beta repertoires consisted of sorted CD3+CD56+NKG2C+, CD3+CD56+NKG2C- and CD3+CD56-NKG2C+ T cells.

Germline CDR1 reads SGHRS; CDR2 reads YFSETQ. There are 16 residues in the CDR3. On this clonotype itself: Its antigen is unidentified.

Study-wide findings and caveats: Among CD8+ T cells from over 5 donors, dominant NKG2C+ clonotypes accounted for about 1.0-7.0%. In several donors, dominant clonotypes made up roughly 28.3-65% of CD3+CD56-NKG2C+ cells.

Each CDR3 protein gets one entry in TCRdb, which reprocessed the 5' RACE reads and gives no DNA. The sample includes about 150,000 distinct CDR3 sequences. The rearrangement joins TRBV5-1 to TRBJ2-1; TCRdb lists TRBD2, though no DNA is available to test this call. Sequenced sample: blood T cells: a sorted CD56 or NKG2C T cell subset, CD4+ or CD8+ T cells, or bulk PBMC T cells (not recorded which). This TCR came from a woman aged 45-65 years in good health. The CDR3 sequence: CASSFAGPSSYNEQFF.